Each of the 12 T cell receptor delta chains below was sequenced from the same sample in a study of gamma-delta T cells after stem cell transplantation listed by TCRdb under 2016. The library came from RT-PCR. The sequencer listed for this sample is Illumina MiSeq. TCRdb reran clone calling on the public reads with CATT; rows sharing one DNA sequence were then combined. Recorded for this sample are a few hundred delta-chain clones; more than 35% of them occurred a single time. The ten largest clones add up to approximately 55% of the sample. The sequenced material came from gamma-delta T cells. These TCRs come from a human donor. It is not recorded whose cells these are; they may come from a transplant donor.

Turning to this clone: Just one base apart from a much larger clone, this may be a read error. The gene calls are TRDV2 and TRDJ1; 9 nucleotides line up with TRDD3. The CDR3 length is 16 residues. Germline V gene lookup returns CDR1 GEAIGNYY and CDR2 EKD. DNA of the CDR3: TGTGCCTGTGGCACCCTACTGGGGGACCGTCGGGGTAAACTCATCTTT. Its protein product is CACGTLLGDRRGKLIF.

A note on this clone: Its ends do not fully match the called genes, so a read error is possible. The chain couples TRDV2 to TRDJ1; D might be TRDD3 (6 bases). The CDR3 extends over 13 amino acids. The germline gives CDR1 GEAIGNYY, CDR2 EKD. CDR3 sequence: CACDTWGFDKPIF. The CDR3 nucleotides read TGTGCCTGTGACACCTGGGGGTTCGATAAACCCATCTTT.

The CDR3 DNA is TGTGCCTGTGACACGGTTAGCAGCGAAGGGGCCGATAAACTCATCTTT. It translates to CACDTVSSEGADKLIF. This chain connects TRDV2 to TRDJ1, with D hard to call. The ends were cut back, 1 base at V and 3 bases at J, with 17 bases in the middle. CDR3 size: 16 residues. The germline gives CDR1 GEAIGNYY, CDR2 EKD.

This clone ranks as hyperexpanded. The chain joins TRDV2 to TRDJ1; 8 nucleotides match TRDD3. The CDR3 has 14 residues. V lost 0 bases, J lost 4 bases, and 3 bases stayed unmatched. Germline V gives CDR1 GEAIGNYY, CDR2 EKD. The CDR3 nucleotides read TGTGCCTGTGACACCCTGGGGGAGCACGATAAACTCATCTTT. It is translated as CACDTLGEHDKLIF.

Concerning this clone itself: In the same sample, other DNA sequences code for this CDR3. The rearrangement joins TRDV1 to TRDJ3, with 8 bases aligning to TRDD3. This CDR3 region has 26 residues. V trimming: 3 bases; J trimming: 0 bases; junction bases outside the gene matches: 28. Germline values: CDR1 TSWWSYY, CDR2 QGS. The CDR3 DNA reads TGTGCTCTTGGGGAGCTAGCAACCCCCTGGCTGGGACTGGGGGTGCTAAACTCCTGGGACACCCGACAGATGTTTTTC. This encodes CALGELATPWLGLGVLNSWDTRQMFF.

A few counts support this clone. A much larger clonotype is one base distant, so this may be a read error. The gene calls are TRDV2 and TRDJ1; 9 bases line up with TRDD3. The CDR3 is 15 amino acids. Germline CDR1 GEAIGNYY, CDR2 EKD. The CDR3 here is CACDTVGDTADRLIF. In nucleotides, the CDR3 is TGTGCCTGTGACACCGTTGGGGATACGGCCGATAGACTCATCTTT.

In its sample, this clone is large. Other DNA sequences in the same sample also yield this CDR3. This sequence joins TRDV2 and TRDJ1; 9 bases are shared with TRDD3. CDR1 is GEAIGNYY and CDR2 is EKD in the germline V gene. This CDR3 has 19 residues. Unmatched junction bases numbered 15, after V lost 2 bases and J lost 0 bases. The CDR3 bases are TGTGCCTGTGACAAGGTTCCCGTACTGGGGGACACGTACACCGATAAACTCATCTTT. Its translation: CACDKVPVLGDTYTDKLIF.

Of note for this clone: A far larger clone is off by one base, so a read error is likely. This specimen includes other DNA sequences encoding the same CDR3. CDR3 amino acids: CACDNVLGDTYTDKLIF. CDR3 bases: TGTGCCTGTGACAACGTACTGGGGGATACTTACACCGATAAACTCATCTTT. V gene TRDV2 combines with J gene TRDJ1, with 12 bases that match TRDD3. CDR1 and CDR2 (germline): GEAIGNYY, EKD. The CDR3 contains 17 residues. V was pared by 2 bases and J by 0 bases, with 6 bases of the junction left unmatched.

In the case of this clone: A far more abundant clone sits one base away, making this likely a read error. The chain combines TRDV2 with TRDJ1; 11 nucleotides line up with TRDD3. This CDR3 has 17 amino acids. Trimming cost V 2 bases and J 0 bases; bases outside gene matches: 7. Germline assignment: CDR1 GEAIGNYY and CDR2 EKD. CDR3 nucleotides: TGTGCCTGTGACAATGTACTGGGGGATATTTACACCGATAAACTCATCTTT. Translation: CACDNVLGDIYTDKLIF.

This clone is large (0.1 to 1%) within its sample. The chain uses TRDV3 and TRDJ1, with D maybe TRDD2 (5 bases). This CDR3 spans 13 amino acids. The V gene lost 4 bases and the J gene lost 0 bases, with 12 bases spanning the gap. Per the germline V gene, CDR1 is TVYSNPD and CDR2 is GDNSRS (reference sequence). The CDR3 reads CASIPAHTDKLIF. The CDR3 DNA reads as TGTGCCTCCATTCCTGCCCACACCGATAAACTCATCTTT.

Regarding this clone: A far larger clone is only one base removed, so a read error is likely. This rearrangement joins TRDV2 to TRDJ3, with TRDD3 matching 12 bases. CDR1 and CDR2 from the germline V gene are GEAIGNYY and EKD. The CDR3 loop spans 20 amino acids. J gave up 11 bases and V 0 bases, and 16 bases lay outside the gene matches. CDR3 nucleotides: TGTGCCTGTGACACCGTAGTACTGGGGGATACTCCTGGGCGTGCCCGACAGATGTTTTTC. This encodes CACDTVVLGDTPGRARQMFF.

This clone has just a few counts. It is likely a read error: a sequence one base away is far more abundant. The chain uses TRDV2 and TRDJ1; 10 bases map to TRDD3. This CDR3 contains 16 residues. The germline CDR1 and CDR2 sequences are GEAIGNYY and EKD. This chain's CDR3 is CACDTGDGGYPNKPIF. In nucleotides, the CDR3 is TGTGCCTGTGACACCGGCGATGGGGGATACCCTAATAAACCCATCTTT.